This TCR beta chain was observed in a study of T cells after yellow fever vaccination. In the case of this clonotype: What it binds is unknown.

Study-wide results and limits: Clonotypes appearing in both CD4 and CD8 compartments existed, and their share was small. Post-booster samples contained most primary-vaccination clones (approximately 97% CD4, around 88% CD8).

MiXCR, applied by TCRdb to the 5' RACE reads, yields one record per CDR3 protein. The profile shows some 320,000 distinct CDR3 sequences, 3.5% to 4.5% of them singletons. The TCR sequence derives from a man aged 18 to 29 who received the YFV17D yellow fever vaccine. The sequencing used PBMCs, collected 15 days after the yellow fever booster vaccination.

This CDR3 is CASSYGAFRDTQYF. The CDR3 bases are TGTGCCAGCAGCTACGGGGCGTTCAGGGATACGCAGTATTTT. The gene calls are TRBV7-2 and TRBJ2-3, with D perhaps TRBD1 or TRBD2 (5 bases each). With 4 bases removed from V and 6 bases from J, the gap between germline ends came to 14 bases. The CDR3 sequence is 14 residues long. Germline assignment: CDR1 SGHTA and CDR2 FQGNSA.